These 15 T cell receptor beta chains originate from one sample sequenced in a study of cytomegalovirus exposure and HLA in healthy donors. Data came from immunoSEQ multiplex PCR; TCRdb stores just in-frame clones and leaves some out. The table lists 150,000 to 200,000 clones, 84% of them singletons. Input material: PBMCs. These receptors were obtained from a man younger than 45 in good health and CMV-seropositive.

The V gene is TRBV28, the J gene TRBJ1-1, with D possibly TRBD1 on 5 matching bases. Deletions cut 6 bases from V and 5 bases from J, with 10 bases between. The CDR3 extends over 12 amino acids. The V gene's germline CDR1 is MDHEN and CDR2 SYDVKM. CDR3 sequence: CASRQGGTEAFF. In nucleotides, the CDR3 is TGTGCCAGCAGGCAGGGAGGGACTGAAGCTTTCTTT.

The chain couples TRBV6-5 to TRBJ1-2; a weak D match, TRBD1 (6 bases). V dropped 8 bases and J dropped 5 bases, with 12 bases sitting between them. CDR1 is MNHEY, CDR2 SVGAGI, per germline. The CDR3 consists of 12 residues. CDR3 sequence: CASLGQGYGYTF. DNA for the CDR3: TGTGCCAGCCTGGGGCAGGGGTATGGCTACACCTTC.

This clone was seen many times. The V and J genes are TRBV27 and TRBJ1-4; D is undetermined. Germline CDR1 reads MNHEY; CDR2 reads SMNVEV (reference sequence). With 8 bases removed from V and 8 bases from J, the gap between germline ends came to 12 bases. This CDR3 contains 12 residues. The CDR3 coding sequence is TGTGCCAGCCCATATGGGGAGGAAAAACTGTTTTTT. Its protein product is CASPYGEEKLFF.

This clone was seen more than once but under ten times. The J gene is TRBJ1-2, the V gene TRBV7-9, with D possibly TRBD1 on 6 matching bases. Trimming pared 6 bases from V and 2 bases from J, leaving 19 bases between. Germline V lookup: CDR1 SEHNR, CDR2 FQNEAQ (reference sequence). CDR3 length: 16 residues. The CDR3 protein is CASSRGGGSLNYGYTF. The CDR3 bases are TGTGCCAGCAGTAGGGGGGGAGGTTCCCTGAACTATGGCTACACCTTC.

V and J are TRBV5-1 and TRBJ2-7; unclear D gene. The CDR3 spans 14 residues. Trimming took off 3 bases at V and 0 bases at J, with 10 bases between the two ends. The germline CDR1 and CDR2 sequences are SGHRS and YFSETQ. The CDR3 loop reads CASSSRPSSYEQYF. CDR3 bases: TGCGCCAGCAGCTCACGCCCCAGCTCCTACGAGCAGTACTTC. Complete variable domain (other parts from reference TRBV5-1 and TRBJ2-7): KAGVTQTPRYLIKTRGQQVTLSCSPISGHRSVSWYQQTPGQGLQFLFEYFSETQRNKGNFPGRFSGRQFSNSRSEMNVSTLELGDSALYLCASSSRPSSYEQYFGPGTRLTVT.

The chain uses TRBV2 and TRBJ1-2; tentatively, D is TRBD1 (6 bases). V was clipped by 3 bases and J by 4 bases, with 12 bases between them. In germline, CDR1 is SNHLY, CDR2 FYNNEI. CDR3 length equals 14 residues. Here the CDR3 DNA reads TGTGCCAGCAGTGAGGGGGCGCGCGGCTATGGCTACACCTTC. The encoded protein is CASSEGARGYGYTF.

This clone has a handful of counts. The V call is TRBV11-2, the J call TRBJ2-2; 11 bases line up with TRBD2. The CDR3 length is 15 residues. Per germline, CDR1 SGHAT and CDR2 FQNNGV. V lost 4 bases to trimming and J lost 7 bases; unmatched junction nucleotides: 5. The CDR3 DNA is TGTGCCAGCAGCTCCGTTAGCGGGAGGGGCGGGGAGCTGTTTTTT. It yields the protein CASSSVSGRGGELFF. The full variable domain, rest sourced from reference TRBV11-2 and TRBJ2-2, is EAGVAQSPRYKIIEKRQSVAFWCNPISGHATLYWYQQILGQGPKLLIQFQNNGVVDDSQLPKDRFSAERLKGVDSTLKIQPAKLEDSAVYLCASSSVSGRGGELFFGEGSRLTVL.

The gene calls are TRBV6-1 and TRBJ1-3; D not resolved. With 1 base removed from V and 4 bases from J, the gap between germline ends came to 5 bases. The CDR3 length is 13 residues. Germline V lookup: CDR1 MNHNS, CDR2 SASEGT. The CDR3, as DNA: TGTGCCAGCAGTGAAGGAGCGGGAAACACCATATATTTT. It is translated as CASSEGAGNTIYF.

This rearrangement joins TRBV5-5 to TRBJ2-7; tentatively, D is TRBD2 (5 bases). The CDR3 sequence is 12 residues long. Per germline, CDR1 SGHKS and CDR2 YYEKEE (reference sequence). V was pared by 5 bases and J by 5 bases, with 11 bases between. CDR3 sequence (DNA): TGTGCCAGCAGATCGGGGTCTAACGAGCAGTACTTC. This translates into CASRSGSNEQYF. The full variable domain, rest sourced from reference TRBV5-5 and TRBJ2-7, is DAGVTQSPTHLIKTRGQQVTLRCSPISGHKSVSWYQQVLGQGPQFIFQYYEKEERGRGNFPDRFSARQFPNYSSELNVNALLLGDSALYLCASRSGSNEQYFGPGTRLTVT.

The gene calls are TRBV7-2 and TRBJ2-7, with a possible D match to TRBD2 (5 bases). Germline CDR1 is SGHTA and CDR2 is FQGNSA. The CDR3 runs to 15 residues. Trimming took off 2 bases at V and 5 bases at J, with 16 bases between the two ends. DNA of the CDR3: TGTGCCAGCAGCTTAAACATGATCAGCGGCAACGAGCAGTACTTC. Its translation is CASSLNMISGNEQYF.

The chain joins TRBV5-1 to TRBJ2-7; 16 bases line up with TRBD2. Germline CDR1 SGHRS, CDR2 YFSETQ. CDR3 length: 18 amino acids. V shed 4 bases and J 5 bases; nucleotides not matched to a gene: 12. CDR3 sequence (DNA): TGCGCCAGCAGCCCGGGACTAGCGGGAGGGCCAGGGGTAAACGAGCAGTACTTC. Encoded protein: CASSPGLAGGPGVNEQYF. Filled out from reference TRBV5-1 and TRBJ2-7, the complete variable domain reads KAGVTQTPRYLIKTRGQQVTLSCSPISGHRSVSWYQQTPGQGLQFLFEYFSETQRNKGNFPGRFSGRQFSNSRSEMNVSTLELGDSALYLCASSPGLAGGPGVNEQYFGPGTRLTVT.

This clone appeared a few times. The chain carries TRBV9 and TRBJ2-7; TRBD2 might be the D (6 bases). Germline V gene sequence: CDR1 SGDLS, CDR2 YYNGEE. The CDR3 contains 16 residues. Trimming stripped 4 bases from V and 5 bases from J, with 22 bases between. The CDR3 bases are TGTGCCAGCAGCCCGAGGGGAGGAGGGCCTGGACACGAGCAGTACTTC. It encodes CASSPRGGGPGHEQYF.

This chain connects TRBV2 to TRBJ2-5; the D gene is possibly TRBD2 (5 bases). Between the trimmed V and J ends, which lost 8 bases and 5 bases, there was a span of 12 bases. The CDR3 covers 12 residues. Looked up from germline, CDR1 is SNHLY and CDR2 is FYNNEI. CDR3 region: CASLWTGETQYF. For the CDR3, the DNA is TGTGCCAGCCTCTGGACTGGGGAGACCCAGTACTTC.

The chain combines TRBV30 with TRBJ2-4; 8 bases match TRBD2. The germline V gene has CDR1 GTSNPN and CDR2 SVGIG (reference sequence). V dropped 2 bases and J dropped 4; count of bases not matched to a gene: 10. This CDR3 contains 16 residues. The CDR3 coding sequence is TGTGCCTGGAGTTATGGCGGGAGGTTAAAAAAAAACATTCAGTACTTC. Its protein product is CAWSYGGRLKKNIQYF.

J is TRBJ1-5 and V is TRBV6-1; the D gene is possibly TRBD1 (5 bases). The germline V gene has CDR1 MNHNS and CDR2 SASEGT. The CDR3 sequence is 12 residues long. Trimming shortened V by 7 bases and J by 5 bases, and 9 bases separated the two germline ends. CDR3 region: CASTTGDQPQHF. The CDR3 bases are TGTGCCAGCACAACAGGTGATCAGCCCCAGCATTTT.